This T cell receptor (beta chain) was sequenced in a study of control samples from healthy donors and cancer patients. Sequencing used immunoSEQ multiplex PCR; TCRdb keeps in-frame clones, though not all of them. The sample yields fewer than 500,000 clones, 90% seen once. V was pared by 8 bases and J by 4 bases, with 6 bases of the junction left unmatched. This CDR3 is 14 amino acids long. Germline loops: CDR1 MNHEY, CDR2 SVGAGI. The rearrangement uses TRBV6-5 and TRBJ2-7; 12 nucleotides line up with TRBD1. The material sequenced was PBMCs. This TCR was recovered from a man between 40 and 49 years old with head and neck cancer. The CDR3 loop is CASGDRGRRYEQYF. The CDR3 DNA reads TGTGCCAGCGGGGACAGGGGGCGTCGGTACGAGCAGTACTTC.